The rows below give T cell receptor beta chains drawn from one sample of a study of blood T cells in healthy people across ages. TCRdb reprocessed the 5' RACE reads via MiXCR and lists one record per CDR3 protein. Altogether about 720,000 distinct CDR3 sequences are present, about 20% being singletons, with the ten largest covering roughly 22%. Sequencing was carried out using blood. These TCRs come from a man aged 65 to 85 in good health. The CDR3 runs from the conserved cysteine through the conserved F or W. Fields, in order: CDR3 length, clone size, D gene, V gene, J gene, CDR3 DNA, CDR3 protein. D genes are given only for firm matches. Part of the rows lack a size; the others show once, few, many or a class for expanded clones.

cdr3_length: 17
clone_size: NA
d_call: TRBD2
v_call: TRBV7-2
j_call: TRBJ2-3
cdr3_nt: TGTGCCAGCAGCTGGACTAGCGGGAGGGGGCAAGGAGATACGCAGTATTTT
cdr3_aa: CASSWTSGRGQGDTQYF

cdr3_length: 15
clone_size: NA
d_call: TRBD1
v_call: TRBV20-1
j_call: TRBJ2-7
cdr3_nt: TGCAGTGCTAGAAGCTCCGGGACAGGGGGTCAAGAGCAGTACTTC
cdr3_aa: CSARSSGTGGQEQYF

cdr3_length: 14
clone_size: many
d_call: TRBD2
v_call: TRBV6-6
j_call: TRBJ2-5
cdr3_nt: TGTGCCAGCAGTTTCTTCGGGGGGCAAGAGACCCAGTACTTC
cdr3_aa: CASSFFGGQETQYF

cdr3_length: 16
clone_size: NA
d_call: TRBD2
v_call: TRBV15
j_call: TRBJ2-3
cdr3_nt: TGTGCCACCAGCACTAACGTGGCGGGGGGCACAGATACGCAGTATTTT
cdr3_aa: CATSTNVAGGTDTQYF

cdr3_length: 16
clone_size: NA
d_call: NA
v_call: TRBV20-1
j_call: TRBJ2-3
cdr3_nt: TGCAGTGCTAGAGATCTCCGGGTTGGAAGCACAGATACGCAGTATTTT
cdr3_aa: CSARDLRVGSTDTQYF

cdr3_length: 13
clone_size: NA
d_call: NA
v_call: TRBV13
j_call: TRBJ2-1
cdr3_nt: TGTGCCAGTAGCTTAGACTCTAGCGATGGGCAGTTCTTC
cdr3_aa: CASSLDSSDGQFF

cdr3_length: 16
clone_size: NA
d_call: NA
v_call: TRBV5-1
j_call: TRBJ2-5
cdr3_nt: TGCGCCAGCAGCTTGGCGAGTTCGACAAGCACAGAGACCCAGTACTTC
cdr3_aa: CASSLASSTSTETQYF

cdr3_length: 13
clone_size: NA
d_call: NA
v_call: TRBV5-1
j_call: TRBJ1-4
cdr3_nt: TGCGCCAGCAGCTTCGACTCTAATGAAAAACTGTTTTTT
cdr3_aa: CASSFDSNEKLFF

cdr3_length: 13
clone_size: few
d_call: NA
v_call: TRBV13
j_call: TRBJ2-3
cdr3_nt: TGTGCCAGCAGCCGATTCAGGACAGATACGCAGTATTTT
cdr3_aa: CASSRFRTDTQYF

cdr3_length: 15
clone_size: few
d_call: TRBD1
v_call: TRBV6-1
j_call: TRBJ2-4
cdr3_nt: TGTGCCAGCAGTGGGGACAGGGGGACCAAAAACATTCAGTACTTC
cdr3_aa: CASSGDRGTKNIQYF

cdr3_length: 14
clone_size: few
d_call: NA
v_call: TRBV20-1
j_call: TRBJ1-2
cdr3_nt: TGCAGTGCGGGGGGACACCGCACTAACTATGGCTACACCTTC
cdr3_aa: CSAGGHRTNYGYTF

cdr3_length: 19
clone_size: NA
d_call: TRBD2
v_call: TRBV5-1
j_call: TRBJ2-6
cdr3_nt: TGCGCCAGCAGCGAGCGACTAGCGGGGACACCCTCTGGGGCCAACGTCCTGACTTTC
cdr3_aa: CASSERLAGTPSGANVLTF

cdr3_length: 21
clone_size: few
d_call: NA
v_call: TRBV23-1
j_call: TRBJ2-4
cdr3_nt: TGCGCCAGCAGTCAATCAGGTTGGGGCAGCTTCAATCAGGGCCCCAAAAACATTCAGTACTTC
cdr3_aa: CASSQSGWGSFNQGPKNIQYF